Listed below are T cell receptor beta chains from one sample, sequenced in a study of blood T cells in healthy people across ages. TCRdb reprocessed the 5' RACE reads via MiXCR and lists one record per CDR3 protein. The sample shows 1.5 million or so distinct CDR3 sequences, around 42% of them seen only once. The sequenced material came from blood. Receptor source: a woman between 18 and 30 years old in good health. Both conserved end residues are part of each CDR3. D genes are given only for firm matches. Clone sizes are given selectively: once, few, many, or a class where the clone is expanded.

D | J | V | length | size | CDR3 | DNA
- | TRBJ2-1 | TRBV7-9 | 15 | few | CASIGRVRGRNEQFF | TGTGCCAGCATTGGCCGGGTCAGGGGTCGCAATGAGCAGTTCTTC
TRBD1 | TRBJ1-6 | TRBV14 | 15 | - | CASSQVTGGDSPLHF | TGTGCCAGCAGCCAAGTGACAGGGGGTGATTCACCCCTCCACTTT
TRBD2 | TRBJ2-5 | TRBV12-3/TRBV12-4 | 18 | - | CASRKLAGGLEVLETQYF | TGTGCCAGCAGAAAACTAGCGGGGGGGCTGGAGGTTTTAGAGACCCAGTACTTC
TRBD2 | TRBJ2-1 | TRBV4-1 | 17 | - | CASSQVGLAGDYNEQFF | TGCGCCAGCAGCCAAGTCGGACTAGCGGGCGACTACAATGAGCAGTTCTTC
TRBD2 | TRBJ2-3 | TRBV7-8 | 16 | - | CASSLVLAGSTDAQYF | TGTGCCAGCAGCTTAGTACTAGCGGGGAGCACAGATGCGCAGTATTTT
- | TRBJ2-1 | TRBV12-3/TRBV12-4 | 16 | - | CASSSDVQSGWGEQFF | TGTGCCAGCAGCTCCGACGTTCAGAGCGGGTGGGGTGAGCAGTTCTTC
- | TRBJ2-3 | TRBV28 | 16 | - | CASSSPGTPSTDTQYF | TGTGCCAGCAGTTCCCCCGGGACCCCTAGCACAGATACGCAGTATTTT
TRBD2 | TRBJ2-2 | TRBV24-1 | 14 | - | CATRAAGVTGELFF | TGTGCCACCAGGGCAGCGGGGGTCACCGGGGAGCTGTTTTTT
- | TRBJ2-6 | TRBV29-1 | 13 | - | CSVVLAGANVLTF | TGCAGCGTTGTACTTGCTGGGGCCAACGTCCTGACTTTC
TRBD1 | TRBJ2-1 | TRBV27 | 18 | few | CASSFMPIGQGMHNEQFF | TGTGCCAGCAGTTTTATGCCCATAGGACAGGGGATGCACAATGAGCAGTTCTTC
TRBD2 | TRBJ2-7 | TRBV3-1 | 15 | few | CASSPLGTSPYEQYF | TGTGCCAGCAGCCCCCTCGGGACTAGCCCCTACGAGCAGTACTTC
TRBD2 | TRBJ2-7 | TRBV6-2/TRBV6-3 | 19 | - | CASRTRMGLAGGNSYEQYF | TGTGCCAGCCGAACGCGGATGGGACTAGCGGGGGGTAACTCCTACGAGCAGTACTTC
- | TRBJ2-5 | TRBV7-2 | 13 | few | CASSPASTETQYF | TGTGCCAGCAGCCCGGCTAGTACTGAGACCCAGTACTTC
- | TRBJ1-5 | TRBV6-6 | 15 | - | CASGSGQCGNQPQHF | TGTGCCAGCGGGAGCGGACAGTGCGGCAATCAGCCCCAGCATTTT
- | TRBJ2-1 | TRBV3-1 | 13 | - | CASSQDFLGGQFF | TGTGCCAGCAGCCAAGATTTTCTGGGGGGGCAGTTCTTC
- | TRBJ2-3 | TRBV2 | 14 | few | CASTSGPVGDTQYF | TGTGCCAGCACTTCCGGGCCGGTGGGAGATACGCAGTATTTT
- | TRBJ2-1 | TRBV10-2 | 15 | few | CASRVTGDSYNEQFF | TGCGCCAGCAGGGTGACAGGCGATTCCTACAATGAGCAGTTCTTC
TRBD2 | TRBJ2-7 | TRBV3-1 | 15 | few | CASSQVPSGIYEQYF | TGTGCCAGCAGCCAAGTGCCTAGCGGGATTTACGAGCAGTACTTC
TRBD2 | TRBJ2-5 | TRBV10-3 | 13 | many | CAISGGSKETQYF | TGTGCCATCAGTGGCGGGAGTAAAGAGACCCAGTACTTC
- | TRBJ2-5 | TRBV29-1 | 12 | - | CSVVRGSETQYF | TGCAGCGTTGTCAGGGGCTCGGAGACCCAGTACTTC
TRBD2 | TRBJ2-1 | TRBV9 | 19 | - | CASSVPGLAGSTAYNEQFF | TGTGCCAGCAGCGTACCGGGACTAGCGGGATCCACCGCCTACAATGAGCAGTTCTTC
TRBD2 | TRBJ2-7 | TRBV12-3/TRBV12-4 | 14 | - | CASRSGSENYEQYF | TGTGCCAGCAGGAGCGGGAGTGAAAACTACGAGCAGTACTTC
TRBD1 | TRBJ1-2 | TRBV30 | 13 | once | CAWTKGTERSYTF | TGTGCCTGGACCAAAGGGACAGAGAGGAGCTACACCTTC
- | TRBJ2-5 | TRBV19 | 14 | - | CASKARRSAYKQYF | TGTGCCAGTAAAGCCAGGAGGTCGGCCTACAAGCAGTACTTC
- | TRBJ1-5 | TRBV2 | 16 | few | CASSDQGQPFHQPQHF | TGTGCCAGCAGTGATCAGGGCCAGCCTTTTCATCAGCCCCAGCATTTT
TRBD2 | TRBJ2-3 | TRBV4-1 | 17 | once | CASSQDPPSGGVDTQYF | TGCGCCAGCAGCCAAGACCCCCCTAGCGGAGGAGTGGATACGCAGTATTTT
- | TRBJ2-6 | TRBV29-1 | 15 | few | CSVVSQGSGANVLTF | TGCAGCGTTGTGTCTCAGGGAAGTGGGGCCAACGTCCTGACTTTC
- | TRBJ2-7 | TRBV5-1 | 13 | many | CASRSGSSYEQYF | TGCGCCAGCAGATCCGGTAGCTCCTACGAGCAGTACTTC
- | TRBJ2-1 | TRBV20-1 | 16 | - | CSARPFDTGIYNEQFF | TGCAGTGCTAGGCCTTTTGACACAGGGATCTACAATGAGCAGTTCTTC
- | TRBJ1-2 | TRBV20-1 | 14 | - | CSARPGAVNYGYTF | TGCAGTGCTAGACCCGGGGCGGTAAACTATGGCTACACCTTC
- | TRBJ2-7 | TRBV7-2 | 17 | - | CASSLVRTYSSYNEQYF | TGTGCCAGCAGCTTAGTTAGGACTTATAGCTCCTACAATGAGCAGTACTTC
TRBD1 | TRBJ1-6 | TRBV5-1 | 14 | - | CASSSGTEGSPLHF | TGCGCCAGCAGCTCCGGGACAGAAGGTTCACCCCTCCACTTT
- | TRBJ2-3 | TRBV5-1 | 15 | - | CASSFDAVRTDTQYF | TGCGCCAGCAGCTTCGACGCAGTCCGCACAGATACGCAGTATTTT
- | TRBJ2-7 | TRBV6-2/TRBV6-3 | 15 | - | CASSFGTRSYNEQYF | TGTGCCAGCAGTTTCGGGACGCGGTCCTACAATGAGCAGTACTTC
TRBD1 | TRBJ1-3 | TRBV28 | 15 | few | CASANPTGSGNTIYF | TGTGCCAGCGCCAATCCGACAGGGTCTGGAAACACCATATATTTT
- | TRBJ1-4 | TRBV27 | 13 | few | CASSPRTNEKLFF | TGTGCCAGCAGCCCACGGACGAATGAAAAACTGTTTTTT
- | TRBJ2-7 | TRBV7-9 | 14 | - | CASSQTSVSYEQYF | TGTGCCAGCAGCCAGACTAGTGTATCTTACGAGCAGTACTTC
TRBD2 | TRBJ2-7 | TRBV5-5 | 16 | - | CASSFGLAGLTYEQYF | TGTGCCAGCAGCTTTGGACTAGCGGGATTGACGTACGAGCAGTACTTC
TRBD2 | TRBJ2-1 | TRBV20-1 | 14 | - | CSAGPGLAVGEQFF | TGCAGTGCCGGACCGGGACTAGCTGTTGGTGAGCAGTTCTTC
TRBD1 | TRBJ1-2 | TRBV5-5 | 15 | few | CASSLAGQGGFGYTF | TGTGCCAGCAGCTTGGCCGGACAGGGAGGATTTGGCTACACCTTC
TRBD2 | TRBJ2-7 | TRBV6-2/TRBV6-3 | 16 | - | CASSRRTSGSINEQYF | TGTGCCAGCAGTCGCCGCACTAGCGGGAGTATCAACGAGCAGTACTTC
- | TRBJ2-5 | TRBV15 | 14 | - | CATSRGEAGETQYF | TGTGCCACCAGCAGAGGGGAGGCGGGCGAGACCCAGTACTTC
- | TRBJ2-1 | TRBV24-1 | 16 | - | CATSDSGKGSYNEQFF | TGTGCCACCAGTGACTCAGGGAAGGGATCCTACAATGAGCAGTTCTTC
TRBD2 | TRBJ2-1 | TRBV20-1 | 15 | - | CSARDGGSAGNEQFF | TGCAGTGCTAGAGATGGGGGATCAGCGGGGAATGAGCAGTTCTTC
- | TRBJ1-2 | TRBV29-1 | 12 | - | CSVEETWYDYTF | TGCAGCGTTGAAGAAACATGGTATGACTACACCTTC
- | TRBJ1-2 | TRBV12-3/TRBV12-4 | 14 | - | CASSFMAGQYGYTF | TGTGCCAGCAGTTTCATGGCAGGGCAGTATGGCTACACCTTC
- | TRBJ1-2 | TRBV25-1 | 15 | - | CASSDHVTHLEGYTF | TGTGCCAGCAGTGACCATGTAACGCACCTTGAGGGCTACACCTTC
TRBD2 | TRBJ2-3 | TRBV12-3/TRBV12-4 | 16 | - | CASSPPGLVGVDTQYF | TGTGCCAGCAGTCCCCCGGGACTAGTGGGAGTAGATACGCAATATTTT
TRBD1 | TRBJ2-5 | TRBV27 | 14 | - | CASSLVGGGETQYF | TGTGCCAGCAGTTTAGTAGGGGGCGGCGAGACCCAGTACTTC
TRBD1 | TRBJ2-6 | TRBV2 | 17 | - | CASSPGQGADGANVLTF | TGTGCCAGCAGCCCGGGACAGGGGGCGGATGGGGCCAACGTCCTGACTTTC
TRBD2 | TRBJ2-3 | TRBV5-1 | 16 | - | CASSWGASGSTDTQYF | TGTGCCAGCAGCTGGGGGGCTAGCGGGAGTACAGATACGCAGTATTTT
TRBD1 | TRBJ2-2 | TRBV2 | 16 | few | CASSQTGTGSAGELFF | TGTGCCAGCAGCCAAACCGGGACAGGCAGCGCCGGGGAGCTGTTTTTT